Below, one T cell receptor (beta chain) is given with its context. Its target is not known. These data belong to a study of T-cell memory formation after mild COVID-19. Study-wide points: CD4+ clones that contracted lay mainly in CM and EM; CD8+ ones lay in EMRA.

TCRdb used MiXCR to reprocess the 5' RACE reads, holding one entry per CDR3 protein. This table holds roughly 500,000 distinct CDR3 sequences, roughly 22% found once. The clonotype was recovered from an adult woman who had mild COVID-19 (a few samples of this study predate the infection). Cell type and time point are not known. The material sequenced was PBMCs or a T cell subset sorted from them (not recorded which).

Written as DNA, the CDR3 is TGTGCCAGCTCACCAAGGACTAGGAGCACAGATACGCAGTATTTT. This encodes CASSPRTRSTDTQYF. This chain uses TRBV18 with TRBJ2-3, with 7 bases identical to TRBD2. Losses at the gene ends were 2 bases for V and 0 bases for J; bases not matched to a gene: 2. The CDR3 is 15 residues long. From germline, CDR1 is KGHSH and CDR2 LQKENI.